This T cell receptor (beta chain) derives from a study of T cell responses to AZD1222 COVID-19 vaccine. Background on the study: Second-dose recipients at about 4 or about 12 weeks were treated as one pooled group. General study findings and limits: Donors were chiefly white British, with a greater number of females, and clonal diversity was perhaps underestimated. Spike-specific TCR breadth and depth grew following two AZD1222 doses.

Libraries were prepared by immunoSEQ multiplex PCR; TCRdb keeps only in-frame clonotypes and omits some of them. The data contain approximately 60,000 clones, around 83% of them singletons. A word on this clone: Antigen: not known.

From germline, CDR1 is SNHLY and CDR2 FYNNEI. Unmatched junction bases numbered 4, after V lost 4 bases and J lost 0 bases. The CDR3 contains 15 residues. The V call is TRBV2, the J call TRBJ2-7; 9 nucleotides match TRBD1. Specimen: peripheral blood, collected on day 0 of AZD1222 vaccination. This TCR was sampled from an adult in good health. CDR3 coding DNA: TGTGCCAGCAGTGCCTGGACAGGGGACTCCTACGAGCAGTACTTC. Translation gives CASSAWTGDSYEQYF. Together with reference TRBV2 and TRBJ2-7, the CDR3 gives the full variable domain: EPEVTQTPSHQVTQMGQEVILRCVPISNHLYFYWYRQILGQKVEFLVSFYNNEISEKSEIFDDQFSVERPDGSNFTLKIRSTKLEDSAMYFCASSAWTGDSYEQYFGPGTRLTVT.